One sample yielded the 28 T cell receptor beta chains listed below, sequenced in a study of cytomegalovirus exposure and HLA in healthy donors (dated by TCRdb to the late 2010s). The library was obtained by the immunoSEQ multiplex PCR assay. For the multiplex PCR, a mixture combining 60 forward primers for TCR Vbeta segments and 13 reverse primers for TCR Jbeta segments was used. TCRdb limited this immuneACCESS table to in-frame rearrangements with V and J called. A share of clones is missing; checked studies link under half to unresolved V genes, and the rest is unexplained. Recorded for this sample are over 45,000 clones; 83% of them occurred a single time. Of the sample, 4.3% falls within the top ten clones. The sample taken for sequencing was PBMCs. The receptors stem from a young man in good health and CMV-seronegative.

This clone was recorded only once. This chain uses TRBV7-9 with TRBJ2-1, with TRBD1 matching 7 bases. Germline-derived CDR1 and CDR2 are SEHNR and FQNEAQ (reference sequence). Trimming removed 1 base from V and 12 bases from J; junction bases left unmatched: 3. CDR3 length: 12 residues. The chain's CDR3 is CASSLEGARQFF. The CDR3 DNA follows: TGTGCCAGCAGCTTAGAGGGGGCGCGGCAGTTCTTC.

On this clone: One junction end does not reproduce the germline sequence, and a read error may be involved. V gene TRBV7-9 combines with J gene TRBJ1-6, with TRBD1 identical over 9 bases. CDR1 and CDR2 (germline): SEHNR, FQNEAQ (reference sequence). This CDR3 spans 14 amino acids. The CDR3 protein is CSSRQQGARAPLHF. As DNA, the CDR3 is TGTTCCAGCAGGCAACAGGGGGCGCGGGCACCCCTCCACTTT.

This clone was detected once. The gene calls are TRBV7-2 and TRBJ1-6; D remains unclear. The ends were cut back, 1 base at V and 3 bases at J, with 10 bases in the middle. The germline CDR1 and CDR2 sequences are SGHTA and FQGNSA. The CDR3 runs to 16 residues. CDR3 loop: CASSLEGGSYNSPLHF. DNA for the CDR3: TGTGCCAGCAGCTTAGAGGGAGGGAGCTATAATTCACCCCTCCACTTT.

This clone was seen just once. V is TRBV7-2 and J is TRBJ2-7, with D possibly matching TRBD1 (6 bases). The CDR3 runs 14 residues. V lost 4 bases and J 0 bases, leaving 10 bases between the germline ends. The germline V gene encodes CDR1 SGHTA and CDR2 FQGNSA. The CDR3: CASSSQGNSYEQYF. The CDR3 nucleotides read TGTGCCAGCAGCTCTCAGGGGAACTCCTACGAGCAGTACTTC. The full variable domain, with the rest looked up from reference TRBV7-2 and TRBJ2-7, is GAGVSQSPSNKVTEKGKDVELRCDPISGHTALYWYRQSLGQGLEFLIYFQGNSAPDKSGLPSDRFSAERTGGSVSTLTIQRTQQEDSAVYLCASSSQGNSYEQYFGPGTRLTVT.

The chain couples TRBV7-8 to TRBJ2-2; D may be TRBD2 (8 bases). Trimming took off 5 bases at V and 7 bases at J, with 20 bases between the two ends. The CDR3 spans 16 residues. CDR1 and CDR2 (germline): SGHVS, FQNEAQ. The CDR3 here is CASSLGGGGPFGELFF. The CDR3 DNA is TGTGCCAGCAGCCTAGGGGGCGGGGGGCCCTTCGGGGAGCTGTTTTTT.

Only a few counts were recorded for this clone. The J gene is TRBJ1-2, the V gene TRBV6-5; TRBD1 aligns across 10 bases. The CDR3 has 14 residues. Trimming took 4 bases from V and 7 from J; bases not matched to a gene: 6. The germline gives CDR1 MNHEY, CDR2 SVGAGI. CDR3 sequence: CASSLYRDRGGYTF. CDR3 bases: TGTGCCAGCAGTTTGTACCGGGACAGGGGTGGCTACACCTTC.

This rearrangement joins TRBV6-4 to TRBJ2-2; D gene uncertain. The germline CDR1 and CDR2 sequences are MRHNA and SNTAGT. The V gene lost 0 bases and the J gene lost 8 bases, with 7 bases spanning the gap. The CDR3 covers 13 residues. The CDR3 coding sequence is TGTGCCAGCAGTGACTCTGAGTCTGGGGAGCTGTTTTTT. Encoded protein: CASSDSESGELFF.

The rearrangement uses TRBV19 and TRBJ1-5; D is possibly TRBD1 (5 bases). The V and J ends lost 3 bases and 0 bases respectively, with 24 bases between them. The CDR3 contains 20 residues. Germline V lookup: CDR1 LNHDA, CDR2 SQIVND (reference sequence). The CDR3 nucleotides are TGTGCCAGTAGTATGGGGCCCTGGGGGGGATTGGGGAATAGCAATCAGCCCCAGCATTTT. Amino acid sequence: CASSMGPWGGLGNSNQPQHF.

As concerns this clone: One junction end disagrees with the germline gene, perhaps due to a read error. The chain couples TRBV7-9 to TRBJ2-7, with D perhaps TRBD1 (6 bases). CDR1 is SEHNR and CDR2 is FQNEAQ in the germline V gene (reference sequence). The CDR3 has 16 residues. The CDR3 DNA follows: TGTTCCAGCAGCTTAGTTCAGGGGCCATCGGGGTACGAGCAGTACTTC. Protein product: CSSSLVQGPSGYEQYF.

The chain carries TRBV7-2 and TRBJ1-1; possibly TRBD1 for D (6 bases). Germline CDR1 SGHTA, CDR2 FQGNSA. V gave up 9 bases and J gave up 1 base, with 15 bases separating them. The CDR3 totals 14 residues. The CDR3 nucleotides are TGTGCCAGTACTCCGGGACAAGCGAACACTGAAGCTTTCTTT. This gives the protein CASTPGQANTEAFF.

The chain carries TRBV7-2 and TRBJ1-1; TRBD1 agrees at 7 bases. Unmatched junction bases numbered 4, after V lost 2 bases and J lost 1 base. Germline V CDR1 and CDR2: SGHTA, FQGNSA. The length of the CDR3 is 15 residues. This CDR3 is CASSLLGGRNTEAFF. CDR3 DNA sequence: TGTGCCAGCAGCTTATTAGGGGGCCGGAACACTGAAGCTTTCTTT. The full variable domain, in which reference TRBV7-2 and TRBJ1-1 provide the parts outside the CDR3, is GAGVSQSPSNKVTEKGKDVELRCDPISGHTALYWYRQSLGQGLEFLIYFQGNSAPDKSGLPSDRFSAERTGGSVSTLTIQRTQQEDSAVYLCASSLLGGRNTEAFFGQGTRLTVV.

The chain combines TRBV4-3 with TRBJ2-2, with a tentative D call TRBD1 (5 bases). The germline V gene has CDR1 LGHNA and CDR2 YSLEER. V was shortened by 1 base and J by 6 bases, with 12 bases between the two germline ends. The CDR3 extends over 15 amino acids. The CDR3 bases are TGCGCCAGCAGCCAAGGGGGCCCCGAGCCCGGGGAGCTGTTTTTT. Translating it yields CASSQGGPEPGELFF.

V usage is TRBV5-6 and J usage is TRBJ2-7; 8 positions match TRBD1. Trimming at V came to 4 bases and at J to 4 bases, leaving 13 bases not matched to a gene. This CDR3 has 16 amino acids. Germline assignment: CDR1 SGHDT and CDR2 YYEEEE. The CDR3 DNA is TGTGCCAGCAGCCAGATCACCGGGACAGGTGCGTACGAGCAGTACTTC. Its translation: CASSQITGTGAYEQYF.

The chain joins TRBV5-4 to TRBJ2-5, with a tentative D call TRBD1 (5 bases). In germline, CDR1 is SGHNT, CDR2 YYREEE (reference sequence). The ends were cut back, 0 bases at V and 2 bases at J, with 8 bases in the middle. The CDR3 runs 14 residues. CDR3 in amino acids: CASSLGQGQETQYF. CDR3 coding DNA: TGTGCCAGCAGCTTGGGGCAGGGTCAAGAGACCCAGTACTTC.

The V call is TRBV5-5, the J call TRBJ2-5; 10 positions match TRBD2. With V trimmed by 6 bases and J by 2 bases, 16 bases remained unmatched. Per the germline V gene, CDR1 is SGHKS and CDR2 is YYEKEE (reference sequence). The CDR3 is 18 residues long. CDR3 loop: CASTYARLAGALQETQYF. The CDR3 DNA follows: TGTGCCAGCACCTACGCCCGGCTAGCGGGAGCCTTACAAGAGACCCAGTACTTC.

For this clone: Other DNA sequences within the sample encode an identical CDR3. This rearrangement joins TRBV7-2 to TRBJ2-7; D is unresolved. The V end lost 2 bases, the J end lost 3 bases, and 5 bases lay between the germline ends. This CDR3 spans 12 amino acids. The germline CDR1 and CDR2 sequences are SGHTA and FQGNSA. CDR3 nucleotide sequence: TGTGCCAGCAGCTTACCCAGCTACGAGCAGTACTTC. Amino acid sequence: CASSLPSYEQYF.

The chain employs TRBV27 and TRBJ2-7; a possible D gene is TRBD2 (6 bases). Germline lookup yields CDR1 MNHEY and CDR2 SMNVEV (reference sequence). V dropped 3 bases and J dropped 3 bases, with 21 bases sitting between them. The CDR3 has 17 residues. CDR3 residues: CASSLSLRGILHYEQYF. Here the CDR3 DNA reads TGTGCCAGCAGTTTGTCCCTACGCGGGATTTTGCACTACGAGCAGTACTTC.

This chain connects TRBV7-6 to TRBJ2-2, with D tentatively TRBD2 (6 bases). Germline V gives CDR1 SGHVS, CDR2 FNYEAQ. This CDR3 comprises 18 residues. The V and J ends lost 6 bases and 3 bases respectively, with 23 bases between them. CDR3 sequence: CASSRTPGPREYTGELFF. CDR3 DNA: TGTGCCAGCAGTCGAACCCCGGGCCCTCGGGAGTACACCGGGGAGCTGTTTTTT.

The chain employs TRBV7-2 and TRBJ2-3; perhaps TRBD1 as D (5 bases). The germline V gene encodes CDR1 SGHTA and CDR2 FQGNSA. The CDR3 loop spans 15 amino acids. Trimming shortened V by 2 bases and J by 6 bases, and 15 bases separated the two germline ends. CDR3 coding DNA: TGTGCCAGCAGCTTATTGGGGCGGTCCGGGGATACGCAGTATTTT. Translating gives CASSLLGRSGDTQYF.

The chain uses TRBV7-8 and TRBJ2-4; 9 bases align to TRBD2. Germline V gene sequence: CDR1 SGHVS, CDR2 FQNEAQ. The CDR3 extends over 17 amino acids. Trimming cost V 3 bases and J 3 bases; bases outside gene matches: 9. In DNA form, the CDR3 reads TGTGCCAGCAGCTTTAGGGGCGGGAGGGCCGACAAAAACATTCAGTACTTC. Its translation is CASSFRGGRADKNIQYF.

This rearrangement joins TRBV7-2 to TRBJ2-7, with 8 bases identical to TRBD1. This CDR3 has 15 residues. The germline V gene encodes CDR1 SGHTA and CDR2 FQGNSA. V dropped 1 base and J dropped 2; count of bases not matched to a gene: 4. The CDR3 DNA sequence: TGTGCCAGCAGCTTAGTCGGACAGGGTACCTACGAGCAGTACTTC. It codes for CASSLVGQGTYEQYF.

In the case of this clone: Sequence at one end of the junction differs from germline and may be a read error. The rearrangement joins TRBV7-9 to TRBJ1-5; D possibly corresponds to TRBD1 (6 bases). From germline, CDR1 is SEHNR and CDR2 FQNEAQ (reference sequence). This CDR3 is 14 amino acids long. The CDR3 sequence: CSSSLVGGPQPQHF. Written as DNA, the CDR3 is TGTTCCAGCAGCTTAGTGGGGGGGCCTCAGCCCCAGCATTTT.

This clone was seen a few times. The J gene is TRBJ2-3, the V gene TRBV2; D gene uncertain. Germline V gene data show CDR1 as SNHLY and CDR2 as FYNNEI. V lost 7 bases and J lost 1, with 6 bases in between. The CDR3 sequence is 12 residues long. The CDR3 DNA reads TGTGCCAGCACCTCCCGCACAGATACGCAGTATTTT. Protein product: CASTSRTDTQYF.

The gene calls are TRBV6-4 and TRBJ2-1, with D tentatively TRBD2 (6 bases). Trimming stripped 3 bases from V and 1 base from J, with 10 bases between. There are 15 residues in the CDR3. Germline CDR1 MRHNA, CDR2 SNTAGT. CDR3 nucleotides: TGTGCCAGCAGTGAGGGTAGCGGTTCCTACAATGAGCAGTTCTTC. This encodes CASSEGSGSYNEQFF.

The J gene is TRBJ2-7, the V gene TRBV19; D may be TRBD2 (6 bases). The CDR3 runs 15 residues. With 8 bases removed from V and 0 bases from J, the gap between germline ends came to 17 bases. Per the germline V gene, CDR1 is LNHDA and CDR2 is SQIVND (reference sequence). The CDR3 nucleotides read TGTGCCAGTGTAACCCGGGACTTACTCTCCTACGAGCAGTACTTC. Translating gives CASVTRDLLSYEQYF.

The chain employs TRBV30 and TRBJ1-1; D uncertain. The CDR3 sequence is 13 residues long. The V gene's germline CDR1 is GTSNPN and CDR2 SVGIG (reference sequence). Between the trimmed V and J ends, which lost 1 base and 0 bases, there was a span of 6 bases. The CDR3 loop is CAWSGRLNTEAFF. CDR3 DNA sequence: TGTGCCTGGAGTGGCAGGCTGAACACTGAAGCTTTCTTT. The variable domain in full, completed from reference TRBV30 and TRBJ1-1, reads SQTIHQWPATLVQPVGSPLSLECTVEGTSNPNLYWYRQAAGRGLQLLFYSVGIGQISSEVPQNLSASRPQDRQFILSSKKLLLSDSGFYLCAWSGRLNTEAFFGQGTRLTVV.

The table lists this clone with a few counts. The chain carries TRBV11-2 and TRBJ1-2; 11 bases map to TRBD1. After removal of 4 bases from V and 4 bases from J, the junction contained 14 bases not matched to a gene. CDR3 length: 18 amino acids. The germline CDR1 and CDR2 sequences are SGHAT and FQNNGV. This chain's CDR3 is CASSSRTGGFEPTYGYTF. In DNA, the CDR3 is TGTGCCAGCAGCTCCCGGACAGGGGGCTTCGAACCTACCTATGGCTACACCTTC.

This clone was observed a single time. V and J are TRBV7-2 and TRBJ2-1; 10 positions match TRBD2. CDR1 and CDR2 (germline): SGHTA, FQGNSA. This CDR3 has 18 amino acids. With 5 bases clipped from V and 4 bases from J, the junction kept 14 bases outside the gene matches. The CDR3 loop is CASSPRTSGPPFYNEQFF. The CDR3 bases are TGTGCCAGCAGCCCCAGGACTAGCGGCCCACCATTTTACAATGAGCAGTTCTTC. The variable domain in full, with the rest retrieved from reference TRBV7-2 and TRBJ2-1, is GAGVSQSPSNKVTEKGKDVELRCDPISGHTALYWYRQSLGQGLEFLIYFQGNSAPDKSGLPSDRFSAERTGGSVSTLTIQRTQQEDSAVYLCASSPRTSGPPFYNEQFFGPGTRLTVL.